The T cell receptor (beta chain) under discussion was sequenced for a study of blood T cell repertoires in COVID-19. This CDR3 is 15 amino acids long. The ends lost 4 bases at V and 6 bases at J; junction bases unmatched: 8. CDR1 is SNHLY and CDR2 is FYNNEI in the germline V gene. Method: immunoSEQ multiplex PCR; TCRdb's copy keeps in-frame clones and lacks some. This sample carries tens of thousands of clones, 80% to 90% of them seen once, and the ten largest clones take more than 10%. This clone has a handful of counts. The sequencing input was peripheral blood. This chain connects TRBV2 to TRBJ1-5, with 8 nucleotides matching TRBD1. The clonotype originates from a human donor in a cohort sampled during active COVID-19. The CDR3 loop is CASSVAQGAAQPQHF. Here the CDR3 DNA reads TGTGCCAGCAGTGTGGCTCAGGGGGCTGCTCAGCCCCAGCATTTT.